This T cell receptor (beta chain) derives from a study of cytomegalovirus exposure and HLA in healthy donors (dated by TCRdb to the late 2010s). Turning to the overall study: An earlier analysis of roughly 570 of the donors reported over 250 Gb of sequence data and some 110 million unique TCR beta sequences obtained from around 170 million T cells. Approximately 310 gigabases of sequencing data and roughly 90 million unique TCR sequences were included in an early release covering about 700 HLA-typed donors. The genetic ancestry cluster associated with self-reported Caucasian donors included around 76% of the 398 genotyped donors. The study aimed to test whether signatures of past pathogen exposure could be identified by cataloging public T cell receptors. The study used immunosequencing to profile the T cell repertoires of 600 to 850 subjects and linked those repertoires to cytomegalovirus serostatus. In addition to the first cohort of approximately 670 subjects, a separate validation cohort of 130 or so different subjects was used. High-throughput TCR immunosequencing, statistical association of individual TCRs with disease status, and machine learning were combined to predict cytomegalovirus infection status. In a later analysis, previously published TCR beta repertoires from fewer than 750 donors were re-analyzed and high-resolution HLA genotyping was added so that TCR occurrence patterns could be studied. The later analysis used no new phenotypic data to find candidate immune exposures, relying instead on TCR beta sequences and their occurrence across donors. To decide whether each TCR beta V gene segment behaved as functional or pseudogenic, an earlier analysis of nearly 600 of the donors relied on high-throughput TCR beta sequencing. Donor age, sex, ethnicity and CMV serostatus were compiled together with the repertoire data. In a later genetic analysis, genome-wide SNP genotypes for about 55% of the roughly 700 donors were used, and that subset was treated as a discovery cohort. Every discovery cohort repertoire had been produced on one sequencing platform. HLA typing included class I and class II loci at four-digit resolution. The number of typed donors differed by locus: roughly 629-640 for A, B, C, DRB1 and DQB1; approximately 540 for DQA1; 600 to 610 for DPA1; and around 450 for DPB1. Several DR-DQ haplotypes were treated as single units for association and clustering because of strong linkage in the cohort. Across roughly 420 genotyped donors of the cohort, an average of approximately 200,000 unique TCR beta nucleotide sequences per donor were sequenced, and roughly a sixth of those sequences were non-productive. Study-wide conclusions, independent of this receptor: Because HLA typing was missing for some donors at each locus, association tests included only the typed subset. A total of about 150 TCR beta chains were listed by the study as associated with cytomegalovirus. A later genetic analysis reported fewer N-insertions in productive TCRs among donors in an Asian-associated ancestry cluster than the roughly 690-donor mean. A later genetic analysis associated a missense DCLRE1C variant with V-gene and J-gene trimming of TCR beta chains, and an independent cohort replicated the association. The only immune exposure information available for the cohort was CMV serostatus. An earlier analysis of approximately 570 of the donors showed that most TCR beta V segments appeared in productive rearrangements either about 87% or about 30% of the time, which broadly matched IMGT annotations. Most TCR sequences were seen in very few donors, while some public TCRs were found in many individuals. In a later analysis, HLA-associated TCR beta chains were found to be more clonally expanded and to have lower generation probabilities than equally common non-associated chains. In a later analysis, some 17,000 TCR beta sequences were associated with specific HLA alleles at a false discovery rate of 0.05. When HLA alleles, especially DR and DQ, strongly co-occurred, TCR associations were difficult to assign to individual alleles. According to the authors, the approach could potentially be generalized to other disease states and immunological phenotypes. The classifier was reported to diagnose cytomegalovirus status with high specificity and sensitivity in both the original and validation cohorts. A few of the identified cytomegalovirus-associated TCR beta chains were confirmed in vitro to be specific for cytomegalovirus antigens. According to a later analysis, parvovirus B19, influenza, CMV and Epstein-Barr virus appeared linked to several top co-occurrence clusters. A further reported finding was that TCR beta sequences accurately predicted the HLA-A and HLA-B alleles for most subjects in the first cohort. The presence/absence analyses assumed that sequencing depth was roughly uniform across donors, and that assumption may not be true. Correlated functional status among segregating V segments might reflect linkage disequilibrium, but an unknown experimental factor could not be ruled out. A group of highly shared sequence variants was considered likely to be a technical artifact of the sequencing pipeline. This cohort had only TCR beta chains sequenced, and the lack of alpha or paired-chain data limited which features could be detected. The 87-base-pair reads could not distinguish some IMGT-functional V segments, including TRBV6-2 and TRBV6-3, so those segments were excluded. Because counts were too low, under 20 rarely observed V segments, including chromosome 9 orphons, were left out of the earlier analysis of a few hundred of the donors. In a later analysis, the rate of TCR association differed among HLA loci, with DRB1 alleles having the most associated TCRs and HLA-C alleles having the fewest. Most CMV-associated TCR beta chains appeared to be HLA-restricted in a later analysis, and the HLA associations seemed to be driven largely by CMV exposure.

Library generation was performed with the immunoSEQ multiplex PCR assay. For the multiplex PCR, a mixture combining 60 forward primers for TCR Vbeta segments and 13 reverse primers for TCR Jbeta segments was used. The CDR3 region of rearranged TCR beta genes was amplified from genomic DNA with a multiplex PCR assay. On the Illumina HiSeq System, the amplified TCR beta libraries were sequenced as 87-base-pair reads. The authors' pipeline ran thus. In a later analysis, approximately 74 million unique TCR beta chains were counted across the approximately 620 repertoires, and around 10 million of these chains were shared by at least two donors. To remove PCR and sequencing errors, raw reads were error-corrected and collapsed into unique sequences using a nearest-neighbor algorithm that merged closely related sequences. V, D and J gene segments were assigned by aligning CDR3 sequences to IMGT reference sequences. For a sequence to be retained, a match of at least six nucleotides to both a V gene segment and a J gene segment was required. A rearrangement was called productive if the CDR3 had no stop codons and remained in frame with V and J, and every other rearrangement was called non-productive. CDR3 was defined by IMGT convention, running from the second conserved V-encoded cysteine to the conserved J-encoded phenylalanine. The earlier analysis of approximately 500 of the donors excluded sequences that lacked an unambiguous match to a single V gene segment. An earlier analysis of 500 to 700 of the donors classified V segments as functional when productive rearrangements were above 56.7% and as segregating when the standard deviation between donors was above 5%. A statistical classification framework was built to diagnose cytomegalovirus status from the catalog of TCR beta chain sequences. In a later analysis, V and J genes were assigned by comparing TCR nucleotide sequences against IMGT/GENE-DB human TR gene sequences. In a later analysis, CDR3 sequences and most-parsimonious VDJ recombination scenarios were assigned using the TCRdist pipeline. A later analysis defined each TCR beta chain by its CDR3 amino acid sequence plus V-gene family, and excluded reads lacking a unique V-gene family. To address suspected cross-contamination and a sequencing artifact, a later analysis removed 592 highly shared, low-generation-probability nucleotide sequences. A later analysis calculated a clonal expansion index for each public chain from normalized within-repertoire ranks of inferred template counts. In a later analysis, generation probabilities were computed with a VDJ recombination model fitted to out-of-frame rearrangements, and the resulting probabilities were checked against IGoR. Hypergeometric tests were used in a later analysis to score TCR-TCR, TCR-HLA and TCR-CMV co-occurrence, with a repertoire-size bias correction applied to the TCR pairs. A later analysis estimated false discovery rates by permuting HLA or CMV assignments 20 times. In a later analysis, co-occurring TCRs were grouped using DBSCAN, and TCRdist sequence similarity was added for clustering within HLA-allele-positive subsets. Repertoires with fewer than 30,000 or more than 120,000 public chains were left out of co-occurrence clustering, as were roughly five repertoires with anomalous nucleotide sharing. TCRdb holds this immuneACCESS table with in-frame rearrangements only. Some clones are missing; in checked studies, unresolved V genes explain under half, and the rest has no known cause. V, J and clone size were drawn from that table, and D and trimming were deduced from the DNA. The sample includes some 160,000 clones, with around 77% observed a single time. 1.5% to 2% of the sample is taken by the ten largest.

In regard to this clone: It has no known antigen specificity. Base-call qualities are not available, and no considerably larger clone is one nucleotide away.

CDR1 MGHRA and CDR2 YSYEKL are derived from the germline V gene. Reading from cysteine to phenylalanine, the CDR3 counts 15 amino acids. Only the CDR3 DNA stays, 45 bases, in frame from base 1. The cohort comprised some 730 healthy bone marrow donors. At the time of sampling, every cohort member was nominally healthy, though immune exposures that went unrecorded were likely present. The donor was CMV seronegative and was included in the group of 352 seronegative cohort members. A peripheral blood sample was collected from each donor, and TCR beta sequencing was performed on peripheral blood mononuclear cells. The Qiagen DNeasy Blood Extraction Kit was used to extract genomic DNA from the blood cell samples.

What was sequenced was PBMCs. This chain joins TRBV4-1 to TRBJ2-5, with the D gene uncertain. The DNA end lines up better with TRBJ2-7; the J call may be wrong. This clonotype was obtained from a woman aged 30 to 39 in good health and CMV-seronegative. The CDR3 reads as follows: CASSQDRGPGSEQYF. The nucleotide sequence reads as follows: TGCGCCAGCAGCCAAGATCGAGGCCCTGGTTCCGAGCAGTACTTC.